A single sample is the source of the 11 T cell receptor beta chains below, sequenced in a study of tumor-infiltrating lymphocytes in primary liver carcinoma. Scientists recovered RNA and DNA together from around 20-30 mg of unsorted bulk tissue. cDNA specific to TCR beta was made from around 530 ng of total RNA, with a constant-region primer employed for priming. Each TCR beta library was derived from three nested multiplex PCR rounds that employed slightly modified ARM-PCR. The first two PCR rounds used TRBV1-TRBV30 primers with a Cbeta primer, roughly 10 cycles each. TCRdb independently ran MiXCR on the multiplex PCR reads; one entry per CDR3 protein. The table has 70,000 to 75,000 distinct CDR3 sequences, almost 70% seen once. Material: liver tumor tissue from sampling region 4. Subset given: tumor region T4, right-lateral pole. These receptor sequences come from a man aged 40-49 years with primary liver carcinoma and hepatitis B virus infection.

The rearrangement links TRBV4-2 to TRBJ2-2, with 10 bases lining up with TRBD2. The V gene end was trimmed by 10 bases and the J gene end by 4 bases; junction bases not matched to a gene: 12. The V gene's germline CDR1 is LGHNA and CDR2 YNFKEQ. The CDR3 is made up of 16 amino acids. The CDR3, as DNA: TGTGCCATCACCCCAGGGACTAGCGTGAGCACCGGGGAGCTGTTTTTT. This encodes CAITPGTSVSTGELFF.

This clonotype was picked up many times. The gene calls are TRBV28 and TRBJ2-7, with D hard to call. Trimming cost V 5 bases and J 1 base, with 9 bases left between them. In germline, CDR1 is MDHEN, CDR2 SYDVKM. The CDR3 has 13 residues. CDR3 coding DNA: TGTGCCAGCAGTGCCCGGCCTTCCTACGAGCAGTACTTC. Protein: CASSARPSYEQYF. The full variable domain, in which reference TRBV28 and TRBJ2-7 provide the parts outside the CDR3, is DVKVTQSSRYLVKRTGEKVFLECVQDMDHENMFWYRQDPGLGLRLIYFSYDVKMKEKGDIPEGYSVSREKKERFSLILESASTNQTSMYLCASSARPSYEQYFGPGTRLTVT.

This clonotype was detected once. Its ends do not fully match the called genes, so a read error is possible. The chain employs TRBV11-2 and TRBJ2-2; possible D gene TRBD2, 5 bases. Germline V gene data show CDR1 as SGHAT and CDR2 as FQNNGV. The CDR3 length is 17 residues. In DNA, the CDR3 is TGTGCCAGCAACTTATATCGCACAGCTATAAGACACCGGGAACTGTTTTTT. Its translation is CASNLYRTAIRHRELFF.

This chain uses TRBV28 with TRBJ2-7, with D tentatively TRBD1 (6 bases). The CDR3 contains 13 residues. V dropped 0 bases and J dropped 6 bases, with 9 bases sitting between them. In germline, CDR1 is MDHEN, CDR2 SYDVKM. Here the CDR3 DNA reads TGTGCCAGCAGTTTATGGAGAGGGGGCGAGCAGTACTTC. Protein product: CASSLWRGGEQYF.

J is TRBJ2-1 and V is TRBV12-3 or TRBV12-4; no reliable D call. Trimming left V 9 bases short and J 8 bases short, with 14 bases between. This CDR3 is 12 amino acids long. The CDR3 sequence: CASLAQCYEQFF. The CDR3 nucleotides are TGTGCCAGTTTAGCCCAGTGCTATGAGCAGTTCTTC.

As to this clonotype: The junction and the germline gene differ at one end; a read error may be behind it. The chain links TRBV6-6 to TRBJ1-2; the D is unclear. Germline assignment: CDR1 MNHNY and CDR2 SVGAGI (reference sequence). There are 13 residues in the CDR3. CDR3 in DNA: TGTTCCAGCAGTTTCGTCCTTTTGGAGGGCTACACCTTC. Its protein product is CSSSFVLLEGYTF.

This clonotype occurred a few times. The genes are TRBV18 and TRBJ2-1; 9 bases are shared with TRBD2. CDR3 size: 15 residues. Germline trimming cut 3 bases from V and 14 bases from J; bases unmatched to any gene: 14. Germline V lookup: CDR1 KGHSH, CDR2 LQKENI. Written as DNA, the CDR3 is TGTGCCAGCTCACCGCCCGCGAGGGCTAGCGGGACCGAGTTCTTC. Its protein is CASSPPARASGTEFF.

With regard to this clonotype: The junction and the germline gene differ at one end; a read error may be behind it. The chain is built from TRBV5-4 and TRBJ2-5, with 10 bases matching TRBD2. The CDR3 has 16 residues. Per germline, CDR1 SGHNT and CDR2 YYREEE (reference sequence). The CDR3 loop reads CTSSTLSGRLRETRYF. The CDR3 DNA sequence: TGTACCAGCAGCACCCTTAGCGGGAGGCTTCGAGAGACCCGGTACTTC.

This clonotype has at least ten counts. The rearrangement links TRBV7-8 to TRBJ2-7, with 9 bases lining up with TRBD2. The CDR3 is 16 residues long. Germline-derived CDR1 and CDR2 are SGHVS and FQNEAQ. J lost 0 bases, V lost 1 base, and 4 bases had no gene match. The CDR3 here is CASSLELAGNSYEQYF. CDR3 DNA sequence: TGTGCCAGCAGCTTAGAACTAGCGGGTAACTCCTACGAGCAGTACTTC.

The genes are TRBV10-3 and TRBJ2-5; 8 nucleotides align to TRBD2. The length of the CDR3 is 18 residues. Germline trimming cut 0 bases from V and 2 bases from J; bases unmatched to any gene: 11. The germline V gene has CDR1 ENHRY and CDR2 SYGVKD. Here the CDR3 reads CAISESSIGRGLQETQYF. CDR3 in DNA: TGTGCCATCAGTGAGTCCTCTATCGGGAGGGGATTGCAAGAGACCCAGTACTTC.

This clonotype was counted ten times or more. Here the CDR3 reads CASSLLAGAGTGELFF. CDR3 nucleotides: TGCGCCAGCAGCCTCTTAGCGGGAGCAGGGACCGGGGAGCTGTTTTTT. The V gene is TRBV4-1, the J gene TRBJ2-2; 9 positions agree with TRBD2. Germline loops: CDR1 MGHRA, CDR2 YSYEKL. The CDR3 length is 16 residues. With V trimmed by 4 bases and J by 5 bases, 8 bases remained unmatched.